The 6 T cell receptor beta chains below were found in one sample sequenced in a study of T-cell reconstitution after alpha-beta-depleted transplantation in children. Construction of the TCRbeta library involved unique molecular identifiers. Using its own MiXCR run on the PCR reads, TCRdb lists one record per CDR3 protein. The sample records around 530,000 distinct CDR3 sequences, 32% being singletons. The material sequenced was PBMCs from the stem cell graft donor, taken from the stem cell graft. The receptor set was obtained from a human donor who donated a stem cell graft to a child with aplastic anemia.

This chain joins TRBV18 and TRBJ1-1; D is perhaps TRBD1 (5 bases). The V end lost 0 bases, the J end lost 8 bases, and 16 bases lay between the germline ends. Germline V gene sequence: CDR1 KGHSH, CDR2 LQKENI. CDR3 length equals 15 residues. CDR3 loop: CASSPPSTEKPEAFF. For the CDR3, the DNA is TGTGCCAGCTCACCACCGTCGACAGAAAAACCAGAAGCTTTCTTT.

This clonotype was seen at least ten times. The J gene is TRBJ2-1, the V gene TRBV18; D unclear. This CDR3 comprises 15 residues. Looked up from germline, CDR1 is KGHSH and CDR2 is LQKENI. V was cut by 8 bases and J by 0 bases, with 14 bases left in between. The chain's CDR3 is CASSPLGSSYNEQFF. The CDR3 nucleotides read TGTGCCAGCAGTCCCCTTGGCAGCTCCTACAATGAGCAGTTCTTC.

This chain connects TRBV5-1 to TRBJ2-1; 8 positions agree with TRBD2. Per germline, CDR1 SGHRS and CDR2 YFSETQ. V shed 4 bases and J 0 bases; nucleotides not matched to a gene: 6. The CDR3 contains 16 residues. DNA of the CDR3: TGCGCCAGCAGCCGCTCAGGACTAGCCTCCTACAATGAGCAGTTCTTC. This sequence encodes CASSRSGLASYNEQFF.

The rearrangement links TRBV5-1 to TRBJ2-7, with 7 positions matching TRBD2. V gave up 6 bases and J gave up 6 bases; unmatched junction bases: 6. There are 12 residues in the CDR3. The germline V gene encodes CDR1 SGHRS and CDR2 YFSETQ. In DNA form, the CDR3 reads TGCGCCAGCAAGCGGGAAAGCGCCGAGCAGTACTTC. Its translation is CASKRESAEQYF.

The table lists this clonotype with a few counts. The rearrangement links TRBV6-2 or TRBV6-3 to TRBJ2-1, with TRBD2 matching 13 bases. Germline V lookup: CDR1 MNHEY, CDR2 SVGEGT. Germline trimming cut 5 bases from V and 8 bases from J; bases unmatched to any gene: 6. This CDR3 is 15 amino acids long. The CDR3 reads CASSGGLAGDYEQFF. The DNA of the CDR3 is TGTGCCAGCAGTGGAGGACTAGCGGGAGATTATGAGCAGTTCTTC.

This clonotype was counted between two and nine times. The chain recombines TRBV7-8 with TRBJ1-1; no firm D call. CDR1 and CDR2 from the germline V gene are SGHVS and FQNEAQ. V was cut by 6 bases and J by 0 bases, with 5 bases left in between. The CDR3 totals 12 residues. The CDR3 coding sequence is TGTGCCAGCAGATATCTGAACACTGAAGCTTTCTTT. Protein: CASRYLNTEAFF. Combining the CDR3 with reference TRBV7-8 and TRBJ1-1 gives the whole variable domain GAGVSQSPRYKVAKRGQDVALRCDPISGHVSLFWYQQALGQGPEFLTYFQNEAQLDKSGLPSDRFFAERPEGSVSTLKIQRTQQEDSAVYLCASRYLNTEAFFGQGTRLTVV.